This is a list of T cell receptor beta chains from one sample in a study of blood T cell repertoires in COVID-19. Libraries were prepared by immunoSEQ multiplex PCR; TCRdb keeps only in-frame clonotypes and omits some of them. This table holds around 300,000 clones, roughly 84% found once. Sequencing used peripheral blood. Receptors were obtained from a man over 45 with active or convalescent COVID-19. Both conserved end residues are part of each CDR3. D genes are given only for firm matches. Some rows mark clone size as missing; the rest say once, few, many or name a class of expanded clone.

j_gene: TRBJ1-5; v_gene: TRBV7-2; abundance: .; d_gene: TRBD1; CDR3nt: TGTGCCAGCAGCTTAGGGGGGGACAGTTACAATCAGCCCCAGCATTTT; CDR3aa: CASSLGGDSYNQPQHF
j_gene: TRBJ2-3; v_gene: TRBV6-1; abundance: .; d_gene: TRBD2; CDR3nt: TGTGCCAGCAGTGAAGGGACTAGCCTCCCGCAGTATTTT; CDR3aa: CASSEGTSLPQYF
j_gene: TRBJ1-2; v_gene: TRBV7-3; abundance: .; d_gene: .; CDR3nt: TGTGCCAGCAGCTCCCCGGGGGTCAACATTTATGGCTACACCTTC; CDR3aa: CASSSPGVNIYGYTF
j_gene: TRBJ2-1; v_gene: TRBV5-1; abundance: .; d_gene: .; CDR3nt: TGCGCCAGCAGCTCACAGCCAAACTCCTACAATGAGCAGTTCTTC; CDR3aa: CASSSQPNSYNEQFF
j_gene: TRBJ1-1; v_gene: TRBV2; abundance: .; d_gene: TRBD1; CDR3nt: TGTGCCAGCAGGGCCACAGGGGGCAGGTACACTGAAGCTTTCTTT; CDR3aa: CASRATGGRYTEAFF
j_gene: TRBJ1-3; v_gene: TRBV9; abundance: .; d_gene: TRBD1; CDR3nt: TGTGCCAGCAGCGCAGGGGGAACGTCTGGAAACACCATATATTTT; CDR3aa: CASSAGGTSGNTIYF
j_gene: TRBJ1-5; v_gene: TRBV19; abundance: .; d_gene: TRBD1; CDR3nt: TGTGCCAGTAGTATAGATCTCGACAGGGGAGGGAGCGGCAATCAGCCCCAGCATTTT; CDR3aa: CASSIDLDRGGSGNQPQHF
j_gene: TRBJ2-3; v_gene: TRBV30; abundance: .; d_gene: .; CDR3nt: TGTGCCTGGCATCGAGGACTACACACAGATACGCAGTATTTT; CDR3aa: CAWHRGLHTDTQYF
j_gene: TRBJ2-1; v_gene: TRBV11-2; abundance: .; d_gene: .; CDR3nt: TGTGCCAGCAGCCCCGCCAGAGGGATCTACAATGAGCAGTTCTTC; CDR3aa: CASSPARGIYNEQFF
j_gene: TRBJ1-2; v_gene: TRBV5-4; abundance: .; d_gene: .; CDR3nt: TGTGCCAGCAGCTTGCGGAGCGCACCTAACTATGGCTACACCTTC; CDR3aa: CASSLRSAPNYGYTF
j_gene: TRBJ2-2; v_gene: TRBV28; abundance: .; d_gene: TRBD1; CDR3nt: TGTGCCAGCAGTTTACCCGACAGGGCTCCCGGGGAGCTGTTTTTT; CDR3aa: CASSLPDRAPGELFF
j_gene: TRBJ1-4; v_gene: TRBV7-9; abundance: .; d_gene: .; CDR3nt: TGTGCCAGCAGCTTAGGCAGGGCGAGAGGTGAAAAACTGTTTTTT; CDR3aa: CASSLGRARGEKLFF
j_gene: TRBJ1-2; v_gene: TRBV6-6; abundance: .; d_gene: TRBD1; CDR3nt: TGTGCCAGCAGTTATTGGGGACAGCCAAACTATGGCTACACCTTC; CDR3aa: CASSYWGQPNYGYTF
j_gene: TRBJ2-7; v_gene: TRBV7-2; abundance: .; d_gene: TRBD2; CDR3nt: TGTGCCAGCAGCCAAACTAGCGGCGCTTACCCCTACGAGCAGTACTTC; CDR3aa: CASSQTSGAYPYEQYF
j_gene: TRBJ2-5; v_gene: TRBV30; abundance: few; d_gene: .; CDR3nt: TGTGCCTGGAGTGTACAGCCACGCACAGTCCAAGAGACCCAGTACTTC; CDR3aa: CAWSVQPRTVQETQYF
j_gene: TRBJ2-3; v_gene: TRBV7-9; abundance: .; d_gene: .; CDR3nt: TGTGCCAGCAGCATCGGGACTCACTTCACAGATACGCAGTATTTT; CDR3aa: CASSIGTHFTDTQYF
j_gene: TRBJ1-4; v_gene: TRBV30; abundance: .; d_gene: .; CDR3nt: TGTGCCTGGAGTGGCGCAACTAATGAAAAACTGTTTTTT; CDR3aa: CAWSGATNEKLFF
j_gene: TRBJ2-5; v_gene: TRBV15; abundance: .; d_gene: TRBD2; CDR3nt: TGTGCCACCAGCAGTGATCGAACGATAGCGGGAGCGGAAGAGACCCAGTACTTC; CDR3aa: CATSSDRTIAGAEETQYF
j_gene: TRBJ1-2; v_gene: TRBV23-1; abundance: .; d_gene: .; CDR3nt: TGCGCCAGCACACGAGTTTGGACAGCCTATGGCTACACCTTC; CDR3aa: CASTRVWTAYGYTF
j_gene: TRBJ1-1; v_gene: TRBV11-3; abundance: few; d_gene: TRBD1; CDR3nt: TGTGCCAGCAGCATGGGGACAGCAAACACTGAAGCTTTCTTT; CDR3aa: CASSMGTANTEAFF
j_gene: TRBJ1-4; v_gene: TRBV4-2; abundance: .; d_gene: .; CDR3nt: TGTGCCAGCAGCCAAGATTACGACAGCTTGAATGAAAAACTGTTTTTT; CDR3aa: CASSQDYDSLNEKLFF
j_gene: TRBJ2-3; v_gene: TRBV2; abundance: .; d_gene: TRBD1; CDR3nt: TGTGCCAGCAGTCCCCCAGGGTGGGACAGGGGTGATACGCAGTATTTT; CDR3aa: CASSPPGWDRGDTQYF
j_gene: TRBJ1-6; v_gene: TRBV27; abundance: few; d_gene: .; CDR3nt: TGTGCCAGCAAAGTCGGCAGGGGAAATTCACCCCTCCACTTT; CDR3aa: CASKVGRGNSPLHF
j_gene: TRBJ2-1; v_gene: TRBV29-1; abundance: .; d_gene: .; CDR3nt: TGCAGCACCCTCGGAGGCACCGGGGGATTCTACAATGAGCAGTTCTTC; CDR3aa: CSTLGGTGGFYNEQFF
j_gene: TRBJ1-5; v_gene: TRBV28; abundance: .; d_gene: .; CDR3nt: TGTGCCAGCAGTTATTTAATCCAGCCCCAGCATTTT; CDR3aa: CASSYLIQPQHF
j_gene: TRBJ1-4; v_gene: TRBV5-4; abundance: .; d_gene: .; CDR3nt: TGTGCCAGCAGCCCCGGACACGTAGCCGAGGAAAAACTGTTTTTT; CDR3aa: CASSPGHVAEEKLFF
j_gene: TRBJ2-5; v_gene: TRBV10-3; abundance: .; d_gene: TRBD2; CDR3nt: TGTGCCATCAGTGACACAGGACTAGCTAGATTCCAAGAGACCCAGTACTTC; CDR3aa: CAISDTGLARFQETQYF
j_gene: TRBJ2-7; v_gene: TRBV5-4; abundance: few; d_gene: TRBD2; CDR3nt: TGTGCCAGCAGCCACGGGGAGGGCGCCGAGCAGTACTTC; CDR3aa: CASSHGEGAEQYF
j_gene: TRBJ1-5; v_gene: TRBV28; abundance: .; d_gene: .; CDR3nt: TGTGCCAGCAGACTTGAAGGGGTGGGCAATCAGCCCCAGCATTTT; CDR3aa: CASRLEGVGNQPQHF
j_gene: TRBJ1-1; v_gene: TRBV5-1; abundance: .; d_gene: TRBD1; CDR3nt: TGCGCCAGCAGCTCCCTACAGGGGGCCCCTGAAGCTTTCTTT; CDR3aa: CASSSLQGAPEAFF
j_gene: TRBJ2-7; v_gene: TRBV5-4; abundance: once; d_gene: TRBD1; CDR3nt: TGTGCCAGCAGCACGGGACAGGGGTTAACCTACGAGCAGTACTTC; CDR3aa: CASSTGQGLTYEQYF
j_gene: TRBJ1-3; v_gene: TRBV5-1; abundance: .; d_gene: .; CDR3nt: TGCGCCAGCAGCGAGCAGGGAACCGGAAACACCATATATTTT; CDR3aa: CASSEQGTGNTIYF
j_gene: TRBJ2-7; v_gene: TRBV28; abundance: .; d_gene: TRBD2; CDR3nt: TGTGCCAGCAGTTTCGGGACTAGCCTTCACGAGCAGTACTTC; CDR3aa: CASSFGTSLHEQYF
j_gene: TRBJ2-7; v_gene: TRBV7-3; abundance: .; d_gene: .; CDR3nt: TGTGCCAGCAGCCCGACAGGTGACGGTTCCTACGAGCAGTACTTC; CDR3aa: CASSPTGDGSYEQYF
j_gene: TRBJ1-3; v_gene: TRBV18; abundance: .; d_gene: .; CDR3nt: TGTGCCAGCTCACCTCCATCCATCTCTGGAAACACCATATATTTT; CDR3aa: CASSPPSISGNTIYF
j_gene: TRBJ2-7; v_gene: TRBV4-3; abundance: .; d_gene: TRBD2; CDR3nt: TGCGCCAGCAGCCCAGTTGGGGGGGGGAGTTACGAGCAGTACTTC; CDR3aa: CASSPVGGGSYEQYF
j_gene: TRBJ2-7; v_gene: TRBV28; abundance: .; d_gene: TRBD1; CDR3nt: TGTGCCAGCAGCCGGCCATGGACAGGGCAACTCTCCTACGAGCAGTACTTC; CDR3aa: CASSRPWTGQLSYEQYF
j_gene: TRBJ1-1; v_gene: TRBV2; abundance: .; d_gene: .; CDR3nt: TGTGCCAGCTGGCGGGCCAGTAACACTGAAGCTTTCTTT; CDR3aa: CASWRASNTEAFF
j_gene: TRBJ2-3; v_gene: TRBV27; abundance: .; d_gene: TRBD2; CDR3nt: TGTGCCAGCAGTCCCTTGACTAGCGGGGGGGCCATAGATACGCAGTATTTT; CDR3aa: CASSPLTSGGAIDTQYF
j_gene: TRBJ2-3; v_gene: TRBV7-2; abundance: .; d_gene: .; CDR3nt: TGTGCCAGCAGCTCCCTTGGGCGGGCCAACACAGATACGCAGTATTTT; CDR3aa: CASSSLGRANTDTQYF
j_gene: TRBJ1-1; v_gene: TRBV19; abundance: .; d_gene: .; CDR3nt: TGTGCCAGTATCGATACCCCTCCAATCGACAGTATGAACACTGAAGCTTTCTTT; CDR3aa: CASIDTPPIDSMNTEAFF
j_gene: TRBJ1-5; v_gene: TRBV5-1; abundance: .; d_gene: .; CDR3nt: TGCGCCAGCAGCCTTGCGGGGTCGAGCAATCAGCCCCAGCATTTT; CDR3aa: CASSLAGSSNQPQHF
j_gene: TRBJ2-3; v_gene: TRBV19; abundance: once; d_gene: .; CDR3nt: TGTGCCAGTACCCACCCCCCAGCGGATACGCAGTATTTT; CDR3aa: CASTHPPADTQYF
j_gene: TRBJ2-5; v_gene: TRBV11-2; abundance: .; d_gene: TRBD1; CDR3nt: TGTGCCAGCAGCCCCACCCCCGACAGGGCGAAGACCCAGTACTTC; CDR3aa: CASSPTPDRAKTQYF
j_gene: TRBJ1-3; v_gene: TRBV2; abundance: .; d_gene: TRBD1; CDR3nt: TGTGCCAGCACCTTATCCCAGGGGGAAGGTGGAAACACCATATATTTT; CDR3aa: CASTLSQGEGGNTIYF
j_gene: TRBJ1-2; v_gene: TRBV16; abundance: once; d_gene: .; CDR3nt: TGTGCCAGCAGCCAATCTGGGGGGGGCGAAAGTGGCTACACCTTC; CDR3aa: CASSQSGGGESGYTF
j_gene: TRBJ2-1; v_gene: TRBV6-5; abundance: .; d_gene: .; CDR3nt: TGTGCCAGCAGTTCGAGACAGGCCGAGCAGTTCTTC; CDR3aa: CASSSRQAEQFF
j_gene: TRBJ2-3; v_gene: TRBV6-5; abundance: .; d_gene: TRBD1; CDR3nt: TGTGCCAGCAAACGCGGGACAGGGAACACAGATACGCAGTATTTT; CDR3aa: CASKRGTGNTDTQYF
j_gene: TRBJ2-7; v_gene: TRBV30; abundance: .; d_gene: .; CDR3nt: TGTGCCTGGCCTTTCGCCGGAGTACGGTCCTACGAGCAGTACTTC; CDR3aa: CAWPFAGVRSYEQYF
j_gene: TRBJ2-7; v_gene: TRBV19; abundance: .; d_gene: TRBD1; CDR3nt: TGTGCCAGTAGCTTCACAGGGGCCTACGAGCAGTACTTC; CDR3aa: CASSFTGAYEQYF
j_gene: TRBJ2-5; v_gene: TRBV11-2; abundance: .; d_gene: TRBD2; CDR3nt: TGTGCCAGCAGCGAAACTAGCGGGGGAGAAGAGACCCAGTACTTC; CDR3aa: CASSETSGGEETQYF
j_gene: TRBJ1-3; v_gene: TRBV9; abundance: .; d_gene: .; CDR3nt: TGTGCCAGCAGCGTAGACATCTCTGGAAACACCATATATTTT; CDR3aa: CASSVDISGNTIYF
j_gene: TRBJ1-1; v_gene: TRBV5-6; abundance: .; d_gene: .; CDR3nt: TGTGCCAGCAGCTCCCCGGGAAGGACTGAAGCTTTCTTT; CDR3aa: CASSSPGRTEAFF